This T cell receptor beta chain was recorded in a study of cytomegalovirus exposure and HLA in healthy donors. Points from the study as a whole: Three chains linked to CMV were shown in vitro to be specific for CMV antigens. As immune exposure information, only CMV serostatus was available. What was likely a sequencing artifact was a cluster of highly shared sequence variants.

CDR3 length: 16 residues. Notes on this clone: Its antigen is undetermined.

This PCR relied on a set of 60 Vbeta primers and 13 Jbeta primers. Assay used: immunoSEQ multiplex PCR; TCRdb lists only in-frame clones, some missing. This sample yields 120,000 or so clones, of which roughly 63% are seen a single time; around 1.6% belongs to the top ten. Sequencing was done on a sample of PBMCs. The clonotype comes from a man younger than 40 in good health and CMV-seropositive. The chain combines TRBV7-5 with TRBJ2-1; the D call in the table, TRBD2, was not verified against the DNA. TRBV7-5 is labeled a pseudogene. CDR3 nucleotide sequence: TGTGCCAGAAGCCCAACCTACGGTAGCTCCTACAATGAGCAGTTCTTC. It specifies CARSPTYGSSYNEQFF.